The 5 T cell receptor beta chains in this list originate from one sample, sequenced in a study of T cell repertoires in cytomegalovirus infection. TCRdb redid the calling of the reads with MiXCR, one entry per CDR3 protein. The sample holds 500,000 to 600,000 distinct CDR3 sequences; about 15% are singletons and the top ten take about 24%. Sequencing was done on a sample of CD8+ T cells from PBMCs. The receptors stem from a human donor in good health (CMV status not recorded). Some clones in this sample may be carry-over from other donors' samples.

In its sample, this clonotype was seen a few times. V and J are TRBV27 and TRBJ1-2; 9 bases line up with TRBD1. The CDR3 covers 17 residues. Germline V CDR1 and CDR2: MNHEY, SMNVEV (reference sequence). V was pared by 4 bases and J by 4 bases, with 13 bases of the junction left unmatched. CDR3 amino acids: CASSSTIRDRVTYGYTF. The CDR3 nucleotides read TGTGCCAGCAGTTCCACGATCCGGGACAGGGTCACCTATGGCTACACCTTC.

The sample holds many counts of this clonotype. The rearrangement joins TRBV7-2 to TRBJ1-5, with a possible D match to TRBD1 (6 bases). This CDR3 contains 14 residues. V was trimmed by 5 bases and J by 4 bases, leaving 12 bases between them. CDR1 and CDR2 (germline): SGHTA, FQGNSA. CDR3 sequence reads: CASSPDSSNQPQHF. The CDR3, as DNA: TGTGCCAGCAGCCCGGACAGCTCTAATCAGCCCCAGCATTTT.

This clonotype was seen at least ten times. V and J are TRBV29-1 and TRBJ2-6; 10 bases match TRBD2. This CDR3 contains 20 residues. Germline loops: CDR1 SQVTM, CDR2 ANQGSEA. V lost 2 bases, J lost 0 bases, and 13 bases stayed unmatched. The CDR3 DNA follows: TGCAGCGTTGAATTCCCCCCCCAGCGGGAGGGTTACTCTGGGGCCAACGTCCTGACTTTC. Amino acid sequence: CSVEFPPQREGYSGANVLTF.

This clonotype was observed at least ten times. J is TRBJ1-1 and V is TRBV7-9; TRBD1 matches 9 bases. Germline CDR1 reads SEHNR; CDR2 reads FQNEAQ (reference sequence). Trimming at V came to 5 bases and at J to 2 bases, leaving 6 bases not matched to a gene. CDR3 size: 15 residues. CDR3 DNA: TGTGCCAGCAGCATCTCGGGACAGGGTAACACTGAAGCTTTCTTT. This translates into CASSISGQGNTEAFF.

Note on this clonotype: A read error may be the cause here, since a much bigger clone is one base away. Here the CDR3 omits its conserved ending phenylalanine or tryptophan, so a read error is the likely source. The gene calls are TRBV19 and TRBJ2-1; 8 bases line up with TRBD2. Germline CDR1 reads LNHDA; CDR2 reads SQIVND (reference sequence). CDR3 length: 16 amino acids. J was trimmed by 5 bases and V by 6 bases; bases with no gene match: 12. The CDR3 loop is CASREFSGGANNEQFL. In nucleotides, the CDR3 is TGTGCCAGTAGGGAATTTTCGGGAGGGGCGAACAATGAGCAGTTCTTA.